The 18 T cell receptor beta chains below all came from one sample that was sequenced in a study of blood T cells in healthy people across ages. PCR was performed a second time for roughly 7 to 11 cycles using a sample-barcoded 5' primer and a J-beta primer mix. TCRdb re-analysed the 5' RACE reads in MiXCR, keeping a single row per CDR3 protein. The data contain around 2 million distinct CDR3 sequences, roughly 43% of them seen just once; the ten biggest clones take up 23%. Sequenced material: blood. These receptors all come from a human donor in good health.

With regard to this clonotype: A read error may account for a junction end that differs from germline. This chain uses TRBV4-1 with TRBJ2-4; 7 nucleotides align to TRBD1. CDR3 length: 13 amino acids. Germline V CDR1 and CDR2: MGHRA, YSYEKL. The CDR3 nucleotides read TGCGCCAGCAGCCAAGAAACAGGGGTCGGCTACATCTTC. Its translation: CASSQETGVGYIF.

This clonotype has a handful of counts. J is TRBJ2-1 and V is TRBV7-9; D might be TRBD1 (6 bases). Trimming pared 5 bases from V and 8 bases from J, leaving 16 bases between. CDR1 and CDR2 (germline): SEHNR, FQNEAQ (reference sequence). The CDR3 runs 14 residues. CDR3 sequence (DNA): TGTGCCAGCAGCCCCCACCAGGGGTTCGATGAGCAGTTCTTC. It translates to CASSPHQGFDEQFF.

About this clonotype itself: One junction end disagrees with the germline gene, perhaps due to a read error. This rearrangement joins TRBV9 to TRBJ2-3; perhaps D is TRBD1 or TRBD2 (6 bases each). The CDR3 extends over 15 amino acids. From germline, CDR1 is SGDLS and CDR2 YYNGEE. The CDR3 spells CASSQRGPSTDTRYF. The CDR3 bases are TGTGCCAGCAGCCAACGGGGGCCTAGCACAGATACGCGGTATTTT.

This clonotype turned up a few times. The V gene is TRBV6-5, the J gene TRBJ1-1; 8 positions agree with TRBD1. The germline V gene encodes CDR1 MNHEY and CDR2 SVGAGI. The V gene end was trimmed by 0 bases and the J gene end by 5 bases; junction bases not matched to a gene: 5. The CDR3 length is 15 residues. The CDR3 reads CASSYSTGVGTEAFF. CDR3 nucleotides: TGTGCCAGCAGTTACTCGACAGGGGTGGGAACTGAAGCTTTCTTT.

This rearrangement joins TRBV12-3 or TRBV12-4 to TRBJ2-1; D ambiguous. The CDR3 is made up of 12 amino acids. The V gene lost 3 bases and the J gene lost 7 bases, with 7 bases spanning the gap. For the CDR3, the DNA is TGTGCCAGCAGTTTTAAAAAAAATGAGCAGTTCTTC. It specifies CASSFKKNEQFF.

In its sample, this clonotype was seen a few times. The chain links TRBV10-3 to TRBJ2-7, with D unresolved. CDR1 and CDR2 (germline): ENHRY, SYGVKD. The CDR3 spans 14 residues. V was shortened by 0 bases and J by 6 bases, with 12 bases between the two germline ends. The CDR3 protein is CAISESNRLREQYF. Written as DNA, the CDR3 is TGTGCCATCAGTGAGTCTAATAGGCTTCGCGAGCAGTACTTC.

The chain employs TRBV7-9 and TRBJ2-6; either TRBD1 or TRBD2 may supply D (5 bases each). Germline V gives CDR1 SEHNR, CDR2 FQNEAQ (reference sequence). The CDR3 runs to 16 residues. V shed 2 bases and J shed 4 bases, with 12 bases lying between them. The CDR3, as DNA: TGTGCCAGCAGCTTATGGTCAGGGACGGGGGCCAACGTCCTGACTTTC. Protein: CASSLWSGTGANVLTF.

This clonotype was seen a handful of times. As DNA, the CDR3 is TGTGCCAGCAGTCCACAGGGGACCTATAGCAATCAGCCCCAGCATTTT. Its translation: CASSPQGTYSNQPQHF. The chain joins TRBV6-5 to TRBJ1-5; 7 positions match TRBD1. The CDR3 contains 16 residues. The V gene end was trimmed by 5 bases and the J gene end by 0 bases; junction bases not matched to a gene: 7. Germline CDR1 reads MNHEY; CDR2 reads SVGAGI.

A word on this clonotype: The junction does not match germline at one end; this may be a read error. CDR3 sequence reads: CARSDRTNYGYTF. The CDR3 DNA reads TGTGCCCGTAGTGACAGAACTAACTATGGCTACACCTTC. J is TRBJ1-2 and V is TRBV19, with D possibly TRBD1 on 5 matching bases. This CDR3 has 13 amino acids. The germline V gene encodes CDR1 LNHDA and CDR2 SQIVND (reference sequence).

As concerns this clonotype: The junction differs from germline at one of its ends, possibly a read error. This chain links TRBV5-6 with TRBJ1-1; D possibly corresponds to TRBD1 (6 bases). The CDR3 has 15 amino acids. Looked up from germline, CDR1 is SGHDT and CDR2 is YYEEEE. CDR3 protein: CASSESGHRYTGAFF. CDR3 coding DNA: TGTGCCAGCAGCGAGTCGGGACACCGTTACACTGGAGCTTTCTTT.

The CDR3 here is CASSGRGGSYNEQYF. The CDR3, as DNA: TGTGCCAGCAGCGGACGGGGGGGCTCCTACAATGAGCAGTACTTC. The V and J genes are TRBV7-2 and TRBJ2-1; 8 bases map to TRBD2. Near its end, the DNA agrees better with TRBJ2-7, so the J call may be wrong. The CDR3 length is 15 residues. Germline-derived CDR1 and CDR2 are SGHTA and FQGNSA.

As regards this clonotype: An end of the junction does not agree with germline; a read error may underlie this. This chain connects TRBV19 to TRBJ2-1; perhaps D is TRBD1 or TRBD2 (5 bases each). Germline assignment: CDR1 LNHDA and CDR2 SQIVND (reference sequence). CDR3 length equals 12 residues. CDR3 bases: TGTGCCAGTAGTGAGACAGAGGGTGAGCAGCTCTTC. Its translation: CASSETEGEQLF.

J is TRBJ2-6 and V is TRBV18; D unresolved. The CDR3 totals 16 residues. The germline V gene has CDR1 KGHSH and CDR2 LQKENI. V was trimmed by 2 bases and J by 0 bases, leaving 8 bases between them. This CDR3 is CASSPGLYSGANVLTF. Written as DNA, the CDR3 is TGTGCCAGCTCACCAGGGCTCTACTCTGGGGCCAACGTCCTGACTTTC.

This chain connects TRBV5-1 to TRBJ2-3; 10 positions agree with TRBD2. The CDR3 loop spans 14 amino acids. CDR1 SGHRS and CDR2 YFSETQ come from the germline V gene. Losses at the gene ends were 4 bases for V and 4 bases for J; bases not matched to a gene: 3. The CDR3 is CASSKRGGADTQYF. In nucleotides, the CDR3 is TGCGCCAGCAGCAAGCGGGGGGGCGCAGATACGCAGTATTTT.

This sequence joins TRBV27 and TRBJ2-3, with 7 nucleotides matching TRBD1. The germline V gene encodes CDR1 MNHEY and CDR2 SMNVEV (reference sequence). The V segment lost 6 bases and the J segment 9 bases; nucleotides outside the gene matches: 9. The CDR3 contains 13 residues. CDR3 nucleotides: TGTGCCAGCAGGCAGGACAGGCTGGGGACGCAGTATTTT. Translating gives CASRQDRLGTQYF.

This chain links TRBV29-1 with TRBJ2-3; 7 bases are shared with TRBD2. The V segment lost 4 bases and the J segment 2 bases; nucleotides outside the gene matches: 6. This CDR3 is built from 14 residues. Germline assignment: CDR1 SQVTM and CDR2 ANQGSEA. The CDR3 protein is CSVAGGGTTDTQYF. CDR3 bases: TGCAGCGTTGCGGGGGGAGGGACCACAGATACGCAGTATTTT.

The chain carries TRBV5-5 and TRBJ2-7, with D possibly matching TRBD2 (5 bases). Trimming took 0 bases from V and 4 from J, leaving 11 bases between them. This CDR3 is built from 14 residues. CDR1 is SGHKS, CDR2 YYEKEE, per germline (reference sequence). The CDR3 region has the DNA TGTGCCAGCAGCTTGGGGACTTTAGATTACGAGCAGTACTTC. Amino acid sequence: CASSLGTLDYEQYF.

The table lists this clonotype with a few counts. This sequence joins TRBV20-1 and TRBJ2-7; TRBD1 is a possible D gene (5 bases). Per the germline V gene, CDR1 is DFQATT and CDR2 is SNEGSKA (reference sequence). Trimming left V 6 bases short and J 6 bases short, with 12 bases between. The CDR3 runs 11 residues. This CDR3 is CSAPGISEQYF. DNA for the CDR3: TGCAGTGCACCAGGGATTTCCGAGCAGTACTTC.